This T cell receptor (beta chain) was profiled in a study of early T cells in non-severe SARS-CoV-2 infection. TCRdb passed the 5' RACE reads through MiXCR, listing each CDR3 protein once. The table lists tens of thousands of distinct CDR3 sequences, approximately 5.7% of them singletons. The sequencing here drew on whole blood, taken at baseline. This sequence was found in an adult who was a healthcare worker with PCR-confirmed SARS-CoV-2 infection or an uninfected control (not recorded which).

The CDR3 coding sequence is TGTGCCAGCAGCTTAGTGCTAGGCCAAGAGACCCAGTACTTC. Translated, it gives CASSLVLGQETQYF. The chain links TRBV11-2 to TRBJ2-5, with D unclear. The CDR3 loop spans 14 amino acids. Germline CDR1 is SGHAT and CDR2 is FQNNGV. With 1 base removed from V and 1 base from J, the gap between germline ends came to 7 bases.